This TCR beta chain emerged from a study of T cell responses to AZD1222 COVID-19 vaccine. Looking at the study overall: Second-dose groups at about 4 or about 12 weeks were pooled. Whole-study findings and limits: The study found vaccine-associated CD4 TCRs spanning spike, dominant at 160-218 and 743-854. The donor group comprised mostly white British people and more females; the analysis possibly underestimated clonal diversity.

The assay was immunoSEQ multiplex PCR, and TCRdb's table has in-frame clones only and misses some. The repertoire holds about 140,000 clones, with more than 80% as singletons. Of note for this clone: Its antigen remains unidentified.

The TCR was taken from an adult in good health. The specimen comprised peripheral blood, sampled on day 0 of AZD1222 vaccination.

CDR3 DNA: TGTGCCAGCAGTACTACGCGGGCCAGCTCGTATAATTCACCCCTCCACTTT. Translating it yields CASSTTRASSYNSPLHF. This chain connects TRBV28 to TRBJ1-6; unclear D gene. Trimming shortened V by 5 bases and J by 4 bases, and 18 bases separated the two germline ends. The CDR3 consists of 17 residues. Germline lookup yields CDR1 MDHEN and CDR2 SYDVKM.